This T cell receptor beta chain was observed in a study of human T cells and chemical hapten exposure (dated by TCRdb to about 2021). For the wider study: For sensitization, 2% DPC in acetone was applied to a roughly 2 cm by roughly 2 cm area of upper inner arm skin. Throughout the study period of 20 to 25 weeks, patients also received therapeutic DPC doses to the scalp every week. Patch tests used Finn chambers with 0.01% DPC on the upper back, scored after 6 days by International Contact Dermatitis Research Group standards. Alopecia areata with under or over 50% scalp involvement, alopecia totalis and alopecia universalis were represented in the patient cohort, which was mostly female. Libraries were pooled for sequencing, and per-sample TCR yields varied mainly because of small differences in library volumes within the pool. In alopecia patients, the study followed how the peripheral blood TCR repertoire changed in vivo over primary and secondary sensitization to diphenylcyclopropenone (DPC), a hapten. Blood was sampled from patients pre-sensitization (week 0) and at 2, 6 and about 24 weeks after DPC sensitization. Twenty-nine alopecia patients gave blood for TCR sequencing at one to four time points (pre-sensitization, 2, 6 and 24 weeks). Summary of the overall study and its limitations: Alopecia, a presumed autoimmune disease, was present in all patients, so the immune response of the patients might differ from that of healthy individuals. After repeated subsampling, the strength of the expansion versus patch-test correlation and the threshold at which it became significant changed. DPC sensitization did not change the number of TCRs with a frequency above 1 in 1000, and there was no evidence of changes in global repertoire structure. Expanded TCRs formed significantly more large CDR3 similarity clusters than pre-sensitization or healthy control sets, consistent with antigen-driven responses. Patch test score was positively correlated with the number of PT1 expanded TCRs, with significance at thresholds 8, 16 and 32 but not at 4.

Including cysteine and phenylalanine, the CDR3 has 15 amino acids. Just the 45-base CDR3 DNA is kept, in frame starting at base 1. The trim is 0 bases for V and 3 bases for J, with a gap of 9 bases between the germline ends. In the germline V gene, CDR1 corresponds to WSHSY and CDR2 to SAAADI. Library generation was performed with RACE. This sample was sequenced with a NextSeq 500. Library preparation attached unique molecular identifiers to individual cDNA molecules for quantitative, reproducible TCR counting. Both TCR alpha and TCR beta chains were sequenced from each blood RNA sample. The authors' analysis ran thus. The median number of TCRs per sample was 95,638, ranging from about 23,224 to 690,600. The Decombinator software suite was used to annotate the V, J and CDR3 of the TCR reads. To make PS versus PT1 abundance plots, every sample was subsampled to the same number of TCRs (28,000). Expanded TCRs were defined as absent before sensitization and observed at least eight times at the 2-week time point. TCRdb passed the public sequencing reads through fastp at Q25 and MiXCR, retaining productive beta sequences. Every CDR3 protein is listed once, alongside the most common genes and DNA of its rows. TCRdb, rather than the study authors, made the V and J calls. Here the sample has approximately 84,000 distinct CDR3 sequences; under 14% occur a single time. The ten top clones hold 1.6% of the sample.

The intended sense of this specimen's time point label: patch test 2, 6 weeks after DPC sensitization. Reading the label with the study, this specimen's treatment or condition is: therapeutic diphenylcyclopropenone sensitization with weekly scalp DPC. At each patch-test visit, blood was drawn before the patch test was applied. Eligible patients were aged 18 to 70, diagnosed with alopecia, deemed suitable for DPC therapy, and excluded if pregnant. Total RNA was extracted from unfractionated whole blood that had been collected in Tempus Blood RNA tubes. Worth noting for this clonotype: No cognate antigen has been identified for it. Base qualities are not provided; no much larger clone lies one nucleotide away.

The receptor was isolated from a man aged 18 to 29 with alopecia areata. Some clones in this sample may be carry-over from other donors' samples. The V and J segments used are TRBV10-2 and TRBJ1-5, and TRBD1 may be the D gene, going by 5 matching bases. The source was whole blood, collected in connection with sensitization to the hapten diphenylcyclopropenone (DPC). CDR3 sequence: CASSESGVYNQPQHF. The base sequence is TGCGCCAGCAGTGAGTCAGGGGTCTACAATCAGCCCCAGCATTTT.